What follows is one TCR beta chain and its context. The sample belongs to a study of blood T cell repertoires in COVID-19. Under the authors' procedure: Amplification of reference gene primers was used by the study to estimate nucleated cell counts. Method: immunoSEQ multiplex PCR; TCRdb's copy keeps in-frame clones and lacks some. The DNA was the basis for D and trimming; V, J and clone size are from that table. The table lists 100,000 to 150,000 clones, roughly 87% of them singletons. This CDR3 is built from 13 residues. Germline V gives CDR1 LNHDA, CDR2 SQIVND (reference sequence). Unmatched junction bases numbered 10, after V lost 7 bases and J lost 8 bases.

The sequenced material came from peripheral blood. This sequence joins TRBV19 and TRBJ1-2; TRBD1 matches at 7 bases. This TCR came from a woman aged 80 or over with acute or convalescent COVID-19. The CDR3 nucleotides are TGTGCCAGTAATCCCCGACAGGGCAGAGGCTACACCTTC. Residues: CASNPRQGRGYTF.